This is a list of T cell receptor beta chains from one sample in a study of identical twins. In TCRdb, the 5' RACE reads were re-called with MiXCR into one record per CDR3 protein. The table lists hundreds of thousands of distinct CDR3 sequences, roughly 8.6% of them singletons. These data were also reused for a study on yellow fever vaccine responses in identical twins.

Material: memory (CD45RO+) T cells sorted from blood. These receptors were taken from a young woman in good health. Both conserved end residues are trimmed from each CDR3. Fields, in order: V gene, CDR3 protein.

>TRBV29-1
SVGFYGRNEQF
>TRBV5-6
ASSLGPPGGTDTQY
>TRBV10-3
AISEVLGTGADEQF
>TRBV27
ASSQTGGASGYT
>TRBV10-3
AISGRTGNTEAF
>TRBV4-2
AMGPGFLRGGEQY
>TRBV12-3/TRBV12-4
ASSYRQGKGNEQF
>TRBV5-4
ASSLAQDRVPFYNEQF
>TRBV18
ASSPEEAGTSTDTQY
>TRBV19
ASDRGGNTGELF
>TRBV7-9
ASSLGTGGNEQY
>TRBV5-6
ASSLAVGLRGVNYGYT
>TRBV3-1
ASRFGLAGYNEQF
>TRBV6-4
ASSDSGGANEQF
>TRBV29-1
SADRGGYNEQF
>TRBV4-2
ASSQDPGTGANEQF
>TRBV7-3
ASSLGLAGDVTDTQY
>TRBV18
ASSPPGGARNYNEQF
>TRBV28
ASSFGVTLDGYT
>TRBV6-5
ASSYEESYNEQF
>TRBV28
ASSLAGGAGVGDTQY
>TRBV20-1
SARVGSSYGYT
>TRBV5-1
ASSLGDRTDGEKLF
>TRBV5-5
ASSLEGQGLEQY
>TRBV20-1
SARAQNIQY
>TRBV11-3
ASSLGLAGDTGELF
>TRBV7-2
ASSRTGYETQY
>TRBV5-1
ASNPISPYNEQF
>TRBV6-1
ASRHTIQGGSTDTQY
>TRBV7-2
ASSSQGLRASYNEQF
>TRBV11-2
ASSRGLAGDTGELF
>TRBV12-3/TRBV12-4
ASRLLPGTSGYNEQF
>TRBV9
ASSVEGFNTGELF
>TRBV2
ASSETRHTGELF
>TRBV4-1
ASSQMGLPRETQY
>TRBV7-3
ASSYHFSGSTDTQY
>TRBV11-3
ASSLGDKSSYEQY
>TRBV7-6
ASSLAGAKGTDTQY
>TRBV3-1
ASSHQGNSPLH
>TRBV20-1
SARSGRAGYNEQF
>TRBV5-1
ASSLGGSGSHEQY
>TRBV20-1
SANVGTNYGYT
>TRBV12-3/TRBV12-4
ASRAGGVSTDTQY